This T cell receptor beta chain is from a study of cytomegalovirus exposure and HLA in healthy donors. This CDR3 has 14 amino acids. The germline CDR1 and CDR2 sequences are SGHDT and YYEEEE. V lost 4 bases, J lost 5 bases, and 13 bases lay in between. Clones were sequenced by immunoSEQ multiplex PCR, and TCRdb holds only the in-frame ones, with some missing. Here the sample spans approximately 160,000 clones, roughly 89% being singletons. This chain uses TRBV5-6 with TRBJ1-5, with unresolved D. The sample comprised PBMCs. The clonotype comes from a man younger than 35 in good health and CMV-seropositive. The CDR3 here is CASSLRSVDQPQHF. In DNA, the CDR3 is TGTGCCAGCAGCCTCCGGTCCGTCGATCAGCCCCAGCATTTT.